This is a list of T cell receptor beta chains from one sample in a study of blood T cell repertoires in COVID-19. The repertoire was sequenced with immunoSEQ multiplex PCR; TCRdb's copy has only in-frame clones and lacks some. The table lists 350,000 or so clones, about nine tenths of them singletons. The sample consisted of peripheral blood. The origin of the receptors is a woman aged 60-75 years with COVID-19, enrolled during active disease. Each CDR3 is given with its conserved first and last residue. The D gene is left open where the match is weak. The size field is filled for only some rows; it gives once, few, many or a size class.

j_call: TRBJ2-5
d_call: TRBD1
v_call: TRBV5-6
clone_size: .
cdr3_aa: CASSARGQGTQYF
cdr3_nt: TGTGCCAGCAGCGCCCGGGGACAGGGGACCCAGTACTTC

j_call: TRBJ2-5
d_call: .
v_call: TRBV24-1
clone_size: .
cdr3_aa: CATSEGAVKTQYF
cdr3_nt: TGTGCCACCAGTGAGGGGGCCGTAAAGACCCAGTACTTC

j_call: TRBJ1-4
d_call: .
v_call: TRBV2
clone_size: .
cdr3_aa: CASKTQFSNEKLFF
cdr3_nt: TGTGCCAGCAAAACACAGTTCTCTAATGAAAAACTGTTTTTT

j_call: TRBJ2-7
d_call: .
v_call: TRBV7-2
clone_size: once
cdr3_aa: CASSIGRDYEQYF
cdr3_nt: TGTGCCAGCAGCATCGGACGGGACTACGAGCAGTACTTC

j_call: TRBJ1-1
d_call: .
v_call: TRBV28
clone_size: .
cdr3_aa: CASLERDTEAFF
cdr3_nt: TGTGCCAGTTTAGAGCGGGACACTGAAGCTTTCTTT

j_call: TRBJ2-7
d_call: .
v_call: TRBV7-9
clone_size: once
cdr3_aa: CASSPPRTAGPYEQYF
cdr3_nt: TGTGCCAGCAGCCCTCCCCGGACAGCCGGTCCCTACGAGCAGTACTTC

j_call: TRBJ1-1
d_call: TRBD1
v_call: TRBV5-4
clone_size: .
cdr3_aa: CASSRRQGLNTEAFF
cdr3_nt: TGTGCCAGCAGCCGAAGACAGGGCTTGAACACTGAAGCTTTCTTT

j_call: TRBJ2-2
d_call: .
v_call: TRBV3-1/TRBV3-2
clone_size: .
cdr3_aa: CASSQAQGSTGELFF
cdr3_nt: TGTGCCAGCAGCCAAGCGCAGGGGAGCACCGGGGAGCTGTTTTTT

j_call: TRBJ2-1
d_call: TRBD2
v_call: TRBV7-2
clone_size: .
cdr3_aa: CASSTSGGEYNEQFF
cdr3_nt: TGTGCCAGCAGCACAAGCGGGGGGGAATACAATGAGCAGTTCTTC

j_call: TRBJ1-5
d_call: .
v_call: TRBV6-5
clone_size: .
cdr3_aa: CASSYSRQAGDQPQHF
cdr3_nt: TGTGCCAGCAGTTACTCCCGGCAGGCCGGGGATCAGCCCCAGCATTTT

j_call: TRBJ2-5
d_call: .
v_call: TRBV19
clone_size: .
cdr3_aa: CASSMRGRRETQYF
cdr3_nt: TGTGCCAGTAGTATGCGGGGGCGCAGAGAGACCCAGTACTTC

j_call: TRBJ2-3
d_call: TRBD1
v_call: TRBV11-2
clone_size: .
cdr3_aa: CASSPGGWRLDTQYF
cdr3_nt: TGTGCCAGCAGCCCAGGGGGCTGGCGTTTAGATACGCAGTATTTT

j_call: TRBJ1-5
d_call: .
v_call: TRBV6-4
clone_size: .
cdr3_aa: CASSQGPGNQPQHF
cdr3_nt: TGTGCCAGCAGCCAGGGCCCTGGCAATCAGCCCCAGCATTTT

j_call: TRBJ1-5
d_call: TRBD1
v_call: TRBV30
clone_size: few
cdr3_aa: CAWSAGQGGFTQPQHF
cdr3_nt: TGTGCCTGGAGTGCGGGACAGGGAGGTTTTACGCAGCCCCAGCATTTT

j_call: TRBJ2-1
d_call: .
v_call: TRBV12-5
clone_size: .
cdr3_aa: CASGLRAGRDEQFF
cdr3_nt: TGTGCTAGTGGTTTAAGAGCGGGCAGGGATGAGCAGTTCTTC

j_call: TRBJ1-6
d_call: TRBD1
v_call: TRBV19
clone_size: few
cdr3_aa: CASSSGGAATGRNSPLHF
cdr3_nt: TGTGCCAGTAGTTCCGGTGGAGCGGCGACAGGGCGAAATTCACCCCTCCACTTT

j_call: TRBJ1-1
d_call: .
v_call: TRBV5-1
clone_size: .
cdr3_aa: CASRAGLNTEAFF
cdr3_nt: TGCGCCAGCAGAGCGGGCCTCAACACTGAAGCTTTCTTT

j_call: TRBJ2-5
d_call: .
v_call: TRBV10-3
clone_size: .
cdr3_aa: CAISGGQLYETQYF
cdr3_nt: TGTGCCATCAGTGGAGGACAGCTATACGAGACCCAGTACTTC

j_call: TRBJ1-1
d_call: .
v_call: TRBV6-4
clone_size: .
cdr3_aa: CASSANKNTEAFF
cdr3_nt: TGTGCCAGCAGTGCCAACAAGAACACTGAAGCTTTCTTT

j_call: TRBJ2-1
d_call: TRBD2
v_call: TRBV5-1
clone_size: .
cdr3_aa: CASSLTSGVSYNEQFF
cdr3_nt: TGCGCCAGCAGCTTGACTAGCGGGGTATCCTACAATGAGCAGTTCTTC

j_call: TRBJ1-5
d_call: .
v_call: TRBV6-1
clone_size: .
cdr3_aa: CASSDPGDSNQPQHF
cdr3_nt: TGTGCCAGCAGTGATCCGGGAGATAGCAATCAGCCCCAGCATTTT

j_call: TRBJ1-3
d_call: .
v_call: TRBV6-1
clone_size: .
cdr3_aa: CASSEAQGFRNTIYF
cdr3_nt: TGTGCCAGCAGTGAAGCGCAGGGCTTCAGAAACACCATATATTTT

j_call: TRBJ1-5
d_call: .
v_call: TRBV11-2
clone_size: few
cdr3_aa: CASSAQDQPQHF
cdr3_nt: TGTGCCAGCAGCGCCCAGGATCAGCCCCAGCATTTT

j_call: TRBJ1-2
d_call: .
v_call: TRBV6-5
clone_size: .
cdr3_aa: CASSYSAANYGYTF
cdr3_nt: TGTGCCAGCAGTTACTCGGCAGCTAACTATGGCTACACCTTC

j_call: TRBJ1-2
d_call: TRBD1
v_call: TRBV6-4
clone_size: .
cdr3_aa: CASSVGGQGGDGYTF
cdr3_nt: TGTGCCAGCAGTGTCGGAGGACAGGGAGGCGATGGCTACACCTTC

j_call: TRBJ1-2
d_call: TRBD1
v_call: TRBV9
clone_size: once
cdr3_aa: CASSPRTGGIGHTF
cdr3_nt: TGTGCCAGCAGCCCCAGGACAGGGGGGATAGGGCACACCTTC

j_call: TRBJ1-3
d_call: .
v_call: TRBV6-5
clone_size: .
cdr3_aa: CASRAAVPGNTIYF
cdr3_nt: TGTGCCAGCAGGGCGGCAGTGCCGGGAAACACCATATATTTT

j_call: TRBJ1-2
d_call: .
v_call: TRBV27
clone_size: .
cdr3_aa: CASSLRQRGYGYTF
cdr3_nt: TGTGCCAGCAGTTTACGGCAACGGGGCTATGGCTACACCTTC

j_call: TRBJ2-5
d_call: TRBD2
v_call: TRBV11-3
clone_size: .
cdr3_aa: CASSLHAGGETQYF
cdr3_nt: TGTGCCAGCAGCTTACATGCGGGGGGCGAGACCCAGTACTTC